This T cell receptor (beta chain) stems from a study of T cell clonality in common variable immunodeficiency. Study findings and constraints: Shared TCRbeta clones were fewer between CVID subjects than controls. T cell subpopulation sequencing would be needed to explain CVID clonality. Common variable immunodeficiency TCR beta sequences reportedly had fewer deletions and N-nucleotide insertions.

The germline V gene has CDR1 GTSNPN and CDR2 SVGIG (reference sequence). The CDR3 covers 13 residues. Sequencing input was equivalent genomic DNA from CVID and controls. TCRdb keeps only in-frame clones here, not all; method: immunoSEQ multiplex PCR. This sample has tens of thousands of clones, each found more than once. Many counts were recorded for this clone. The target antigen is unknown. The read terminates 3 residues ahead of where the CDR3 ends, so the germline J gene completes it. This TCR came from a person aged 18-69 years in good health. The sequencing input was peripheral blood mononuclear cells. V is TRBV30 and J is TRBJ2-3; 8 nucleotides line up with TRBD1. The CDR3 bases that were read are TGTGCCTGGAGTCGACAGGGGTGGGAGACG. Protein: CAWSRQGWET. The whole CDR3 region reads CAWSRQGWETQYF.